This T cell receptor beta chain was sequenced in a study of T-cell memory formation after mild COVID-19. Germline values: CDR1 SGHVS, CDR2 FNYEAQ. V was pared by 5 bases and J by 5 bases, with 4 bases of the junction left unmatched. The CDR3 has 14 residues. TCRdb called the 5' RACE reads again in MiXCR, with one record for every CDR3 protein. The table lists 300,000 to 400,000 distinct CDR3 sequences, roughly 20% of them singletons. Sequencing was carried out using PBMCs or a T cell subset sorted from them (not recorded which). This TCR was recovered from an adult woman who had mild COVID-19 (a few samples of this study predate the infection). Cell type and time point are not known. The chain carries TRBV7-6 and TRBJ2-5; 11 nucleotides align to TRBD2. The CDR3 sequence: CASSPRTSGETQYF. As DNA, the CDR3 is TGTGCCAGCAGCCCCAGGACTAGCGGGGAGACCCAGTACTTC.